This T cell receptor beta chain was obtained from a study of blood T cells in healthy people across ages. Study-level findings and limits: Without sorted subsets, naive and antigen-experienced compartments could not be conclusively compared. Diversity estimates from one million T cells were considered underestimates.

Together with a sample-barcoded 5' primer, a J-beta primer mix was included in a second PCR lasting about 7 to 12 cycles. Each cDNA molecule carried a tag from a template-switch adaptor that contained 12 random nucleotides. All samples yielded 2.5 million or more CDR3-containing paired-end reads. Via MiXCR, TCRdb re-called the 5' RACE reads, giving one row per CDR3 protein. The repertoire has 850,000 or so distinct CDR3 sequences, about 30% of them found once; the top ten carry roughly 17%. This clonotype was picked up many times. Its matching antigen is unknown. J was trimmed by 3 bases and V by 5 bases; bases with no gene match: 15. Germline loops: CDR1 SEHNR, CDR2 FQNEAQ (reference sequence). The CDR3 sequence is 17 residues long.

V usage is TRBV7-9 and J usage is TRBJ1-2; TRBD1 matches at 7 bases. The origin of this receptor is an elderly woman in good health. Material for sequencing was blood. The CDR3 spells CASSPTRGQGVYYGYTF. CDR3 nucleotide sequence: TGTGCCAGCAGCCCCACCCGAGGGCAGGGGGTTTACTATGGCTACACCTTC. The full variable domain, completed using reference TRBV7-9 and TRBJ1-2, is DTGVSQNPRHKITKRGQNVTFRCDPISEHNRLYWYRQTLGQGPEFLTYFQNEAQLEKSRLLSDRFSAERPKGSFSTLEIQRTEQGDSAMYLCASSPTRGQGVYYGYTFGSGTRLTVV.